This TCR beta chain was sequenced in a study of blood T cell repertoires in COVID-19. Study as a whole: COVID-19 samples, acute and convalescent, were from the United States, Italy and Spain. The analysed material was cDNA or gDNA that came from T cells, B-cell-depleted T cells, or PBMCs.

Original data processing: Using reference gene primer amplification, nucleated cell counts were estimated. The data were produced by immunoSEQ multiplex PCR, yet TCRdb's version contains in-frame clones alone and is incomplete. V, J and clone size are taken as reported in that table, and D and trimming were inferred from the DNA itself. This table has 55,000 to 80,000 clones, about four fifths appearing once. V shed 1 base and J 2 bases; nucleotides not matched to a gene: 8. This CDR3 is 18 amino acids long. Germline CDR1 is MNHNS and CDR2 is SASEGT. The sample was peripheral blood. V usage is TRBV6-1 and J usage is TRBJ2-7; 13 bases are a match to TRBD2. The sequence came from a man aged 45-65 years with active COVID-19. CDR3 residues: CASSEDVTSGRLPYEQYF. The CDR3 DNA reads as TGTGCCAGCAGTGAAGATGTGACTAGCGGGAGGCTTCCCTACGAGCAGTACTTC.